This T cell receptor beta chain was identified in a study of T cell repertoires in cytomegalovirus infection (dated by TCRdb to the late 2010s). Looking at the study overall: The peptide stimulations were aimed at well-studied HLA-B-restricted epitopes as well as recently identified HLA-C-restricted CMV epitopes, whose presentation resists viral immunomodulation. Donor HLA type was relevant to the analysis, as public TCR beta signatures indicated carriage of CMV infection together with the matching HLA type.

Data came from an Illumina HiSeq 1500. Using fastp at Q25 and MiXCR, TCRdb reprocessed the public reads and kept productive beta chains. For every CDR3 protein sequence, its rows merge into one entry that carries the most common genes and DNA. Within this sample are approximately 470,000 distinct CDR3 sequences, with 40% to 50% of them counted one time only. The ten largest make up 40% to 50% of the sample. This clonotype was seen ten or more times. Its binding antigen is unknown. No base quality information exists; no much larger clone differs at one position. The CDR1 and CDR2 encoded by the germline V gene are SGHTA and FQGNSA. Trimming takes 1 base from V and 1 base from J, and the germline ends sit 11 bases apart. The CDR3 has 16 amino acids, counting the end cysteine and phenylalanine. CDR3 DNA is the only sequence kept; it has 48 bases, read in frame from the first base. The meaning of the sample's treatment or condition label: in vitro stimulation with specific CMV peptide epitopes to enrich CMV-specific T cells.

The study at large found these results: The ex vivo response was dominated by HLA-C-restricted CMV-specific TCR beta clonotypes, which also provided the single most frequent clonotype in two of eight donors. Cumulative frequency of public TCR beta family members discriminated carriers of CMV infection plus the relevant HLA type in this cohort and an independent roughly 340-donor cohort.

The receptor chain draws on TRBV7-2 and TRBJ1-5; too little of a D gene remains to name it. Here the sequenced sample was cultured PBMCs, taken from culture after CMV antigen stimulation. The sequence was collected from a human donor in good health (CMV status not recorded). Some clones in this sample may be carry-over from other donors' samples. The CDR3 reads as follows: CASSLEGPLSNQPQHF. The DNA sequence is given as TGTGCCAGCAGCTTAGAGGGTCCACTGAGCAATCAGCCCCAGCATTTT.